Listed below are T cell receptor beta chains from one sample, sequenced in a study of blood T cells in healthy people across ages. TCRdb recomputed calls from the 5' RACE reads with MiXCR, one row per CDR3 protein. The sample contains about 1.7 million distinct CDR3 sequences, approximately 28% of which appear only once. The material sequenced was blood. These TCRs come from a woman aged 25-40 years in good health. CDR3s include the opening cysteine and the closing phenylalanine or tryptophan. Fields, in order: D gene, J gene, V gene, clone size, CDR3 DNA, CDR3 protein. D genes are given only for firm matches. Clone size, where shown, is once, few, many, or a class for clones that have expanded.

>TRBD2|TRBJ2-3|TRBV9|many
TGTGCCAGCAGCCCCAGTTTTAGCGGGAATGCGCAGTATTTT
CASSPSFSGNAQYF
>TRBD1|TRBJ2-3|TRBV5-1|few
TGCGCCAGCAGCCGCGGACAGGGAAACACAGATACGCAGTATTTT
CASSRGQGNTDTQYF
>.|TRBJ2-5|TRBV7-8|.
TGTGCCAGCACGATAGCGCAGAGGTACCAAGAGACCCAGTACTTC
CASTIAQRYQETQYF
>TRBD1|TRBJ1-5|TRBV3-1|few
TGTGCCAGCAGCCCAACCGGGACAGGCTATAGCAATCAGCCCCAGCATTTT
CASSPTGTGYSNQPQHF
>.|TRBJ2-1|TRBV20-1|many
TGCAGTCGGGCTGGGAGTCTGAGAGCGCACAATGAGCAGTTCTTC
CSRAGSLRAHNEQFF
>TRBD1|TRBJ1-1|TRBV10-3|.
TGTGCCATCAGTGAGGCGGGACAGGGGAAAACTGAAGCTTTCTTT
CAISEAGQGKTEAFF
>TRBD1|TRBJ1-2|TRBV9|many
TGTGCCAGCAGCTCACGGACAGGGGGCGACTATGGCTACACCTTC
CASSSRTGGDYGYTF
>TRBD1|TRBJ2-5|TRBV28|.
TGCGCCAGCAGTCTCCCGGCGGACAGGGCAACCTACAATGAGCAGTACTTC
CASSLPADRATYNEQYF
>.|TRBJ2-6|TRBV18|few
TGTGCCAGCTCAACGACAGGACAATCTAACGTCCTGACTTTC
CASSTTGQSNVLTF
>TRBD1|TRBJ2-3|TRBV5-1|.
TGCGCCAGCAGCCTTCCCGGGACAGGACCCACAGATACGCAGTATTTT
CASSLPGTGPTDTQYF
>.|TRBJ2-1|TRBV29-1|many
TGCAGCGTTGACGGGAGAATCTCCTACAATGAGCAGTTCTTC
CSVDGRISYNEQFF
>TRBD1|TRBJ1-5|TRBV15|.
TGTGCCACCAGCAGCACCGGACAGGGGAAGGATTTCACCCCTTATGTTCAGCCCCAGCATTTT
CATSSTGQGKDFTPYVQPQHF
>.|TRBJ1-6|TRBV3-1|few
TGTGCCAGCAGCCACCTTGGCAGCTCCCTCCACTTT
CASSHLGSSLHF
>TRBD2|TRBJ2-1|TRBV30|few
TGTGCCTGGAGGTCGCTAGCGGTCCCCTACAATGAGCAGTTCTTC
CAWRSLAVPYNEQFF
>.|TRBJ2-1|TRBV5-5|.
TGTGCCAGCAGCGGGGGACTTTCGAGCAATGAGCAGTTCTTC
CASSGGLSSNEQFF
>TRBD1|TRBJ1-1|TRBV27|.
TGTGCCAGCATCGGGACAGCCAAAGCTTTCTTT
CASIGTAKAFF
>TRBD1|TRBJ1-2|TRBV9|few
TGTGCCAGCAGTTCCGGGACAGCTCTCTCGGGCTACACCTTC
CASSSGTALSGYTF
>.|TRBJ2-1|TRBV6-5|few
TGTGCCAGCAGTAACCCCCGGGACGGCGTTAGGGGGGCCGTCTACAATGAGCAGTTCTTC
CASSNPRDGVRGAVYNEQFF
>.|TRBJ2-1|TRBV7-2|.
TGTGCCAGCAGCTTAGAGCAGGATTCGTTCATTCAGTTCTTC
CASSLEQDSFIQFF
>.|TRBJ2-4|TRBV7-2|.
TGTACCATCAGCTTGCAACGAGTAGCCAAAAACATTCAGTACTTC
CTISLQRVAKNIQYF
>.|TRBJ1-4|TRBV10-3|.
TGTGCCATCTCTGGGGAGCGGGAAAAACTGTTTTTT
CAISGEREKLFF
>.|TRBJ1-4|TRBV20-1|many
TGCAGTGCTATAGGAGGTGGTGAAAAACTGTTTTTT
CSAIGGGEKLFF
>.|TRBJ2-1|TRBV20-1|many
TGCAGTGGGGTTGCCTCGGGGAATGAGCAGTTCTTC
CSGVASGNEQFF
>TRBD2|TRBJ2-1|TRBV18|.
TGTGCCAGCTCAGACGGACTAGCGGGGTACCAGTTCTTC
CASSDGLAGYQFF
>.|TRBJ1-1|TRBV6-1|.
TGTGCCAGCAGTGATAACATCAGCCCTGAAGCTTTCTTT
CASSDNISPEAFF
>.|TRBJ2-7|TRBV20-1|many
TGCAGTGCTAGAGGGGCGATCGGCTACGAGCAGTACTTC
CSARGAIGYEQYF
>TRBD2|TRBJ2-3|TRBV27|once
TGTGCCAGCGGATCATCTTTAGGGACTAGCGGGGGACACAACACAGATACGCAGTATTTT
CASGSSLGTSGGHNTDTQYF
>.|TRBJ1-5|TRBV10-3|.
TGTGCCATCAGTGAGCAGGGGAGGGGTAATCAGCCCCAGCATTTT
CAISEQGRGNQPQHF
>.|TRBJ1-6|TRBV4-1|.
TGCGCCAGCAGCCAAGAACCGTTTCAGGCGGGTTCACCCCTCCACTTT
CASSQEPFQAGSPLHF
>.|TRBJ2-1|TRBV7-2|.
TGTGCCAGCAGCTCCTCTGGCCCCGTTGAGCAGTTCTTC
CASSSSGPVEQFF
>.|TRBJ1-2|TRBV10-3|.
TGTGCCATCAGGGGGCCGGTGGGCGGCTATGGCTACACCTTC
CAIRGPVGGYGYTF
>TRBD1|TRBJ2-1|TRBV5-4|.
TGTGCCAGCAGCGGGAAAGACAGGGTATCTGAGCAGTTCTTC
CASSGKDRVSEQFF
>.|TRBJ2-2|TRBV6-5|.
TGTGCCAGCAGTTACCGACTGAACACCGGGGAGCTGTTTTTT
CASSYRLNTGELFF
>TRBD2|TRBJ2-4|TRBV7-9|few
TGTGCCAGCAGCCGCGGGGGAGCGGGGGAGAAAAACATTCAGTACTTC
CASSRGGAGEKNIQYF
>.|TRBJ2-1|TRBV2|.
TGTGCCAGCAGTGTCGCCCCGAGGCAGGTTGAGCAGTTCTTC
CASSVAPRQVEQFF
>.|TRBJ1-1|TRBV29-1|few
TGCAGCGTCCGGGGCGACACTAACGATGAAGCTTTCTTT
CSVRGDTNDEAFF
>.|TRBJ1-1|TRBV28|.
TGTGCCAGCAGTTCCAGAAGCATGAACACTGAAGTTTTCTTT
CASSSRSMNTEVFF
>TRBD2|TRBJ2-7|TRBV10-3|.
TGTGCCATCAGTGAGTCGGGGGGGGTAATCACCTACGAGCAGTACTTC
CAISESGGVITYEQYF
>TRBD2|TRBJ2-3|TRBV7-2|few
TGTGCCAGCAGCCAGGGGACTAGCGCCCGAGGCACAGATACGCAGTATTTT
CASSQGTSARGTDTQYF
>.|TRBJ1-5|TRBV20-1|few
TGCAGTGCTTTAGAGATAGCAGGCAAATATAGCAATCAGCCCCAGCATTTT
CSALEIAGKYSNQPQHF
>TRBD2|TRBJ2-1|TRBV20-1|few
TGCAGTGCTAGAGCATGGGGGGCTAGCGGGGGGCCCAATGAGCAGTTCTTC
CSARAWGASGGPNEQFF
>.|TRBJ2-1|TRBV2|.
TGTGCCAGCATCACCGGGGGGCCTCAGAGCTCCTACAATGAGCAGTTCTTC
CASITGGPQSSYNEQFF
>.|TRBJ1-1|TRBV10-2|few
TGCGCCAGCAGGACCTGGAGGGACACTGAAGCTTTCTTT
CASRTWRDTEAFF
>TRBD2|TRBJ2-1|TRBV19|.
TGTGCCAGTAGTCCAACCCGGACTAGTCGAGGGGAGCAGTTCTTC
CASSPTRTSRGEQFF
>.|TRBJ2-1|TRBV4-3|few
TGCGCCAGCAGTTTACTAGGGGACAATGAGCAGTTCTTC
CASSLLGDNEQFF
>.|TRBJ1-2|TRBV7-2|few
TGTGCCAGCAGCCCAACAGGGAAACCTAACTATGGCTACACCTTC
CASSPTGKPNYGYTF
>.|TRBJ1-6|TRBV6-2/TRBV6-3|few
TGTGCCAGCAAAATGGACGGTTATAATTCACCCCTCCACTTT
CASKMDGYNSPLHF
>.|TRBJ2-1|TRBV20-1|few
TGCAGTGCTAGAGTGCGGGGGGACAGGAGCTACAATGAGCAGTTCTTC
CSARVRGDRSYNEQFF
>.|TRBJ2-5|TRBV5-5|many
TGTGCCAGCAGCCCCTCGGGGGTGGCAGGCTTGAAACGAGAGACCCAGTACTTC
CASSPSGVAGLKRETQYF
>TRBD1|TRBJ1-4|TRBV4-3|.
TGCGCCAGCAGCCGTTGGACAGGGCTAACTAATGAAAAACTGTTTTTT
CASSRWTGLTNEKLFF
>.|TRBJ1-5|TRBV6-6|.
TGTGCCAGCAGTTTGGCGGGGACCAGTGGCAATCAGCCCCAGCATTTT
CASSLAGTSGNQPQHF
>TRBD1|TRBJ1-1|TRBV20-1|many
TGCAGTGCTCGGGAACGAGGGGGCCCTGAAGCTTTCTTT
CSARERGGPEAFF
>TRBD1|TRBJ2-1|TRBV28|many
TGTGCCAGCAGTCCTCCCGGGACAGGGCTCAATGAGCAGTTCTTC
CASSPPGTGLNEQFF
>.|TRBJ2-5|TRBV27|.
TGTGCCAGCAGGCGGTGGCAGGGAGAGACCCAGTACTTC
CASRRWQGETQYF